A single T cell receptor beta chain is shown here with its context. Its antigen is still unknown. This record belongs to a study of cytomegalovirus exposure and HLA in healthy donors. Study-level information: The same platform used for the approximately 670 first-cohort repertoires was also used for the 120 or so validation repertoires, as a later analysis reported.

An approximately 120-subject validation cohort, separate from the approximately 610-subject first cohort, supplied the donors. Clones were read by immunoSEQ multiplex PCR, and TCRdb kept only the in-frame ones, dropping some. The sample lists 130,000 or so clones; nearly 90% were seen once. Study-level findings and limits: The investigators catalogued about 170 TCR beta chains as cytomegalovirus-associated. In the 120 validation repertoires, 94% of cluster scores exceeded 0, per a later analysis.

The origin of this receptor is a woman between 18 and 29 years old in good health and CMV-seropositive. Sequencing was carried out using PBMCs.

Here the CDR3 reads CASSGGQGFYEQFF. The CDR3 coding sequence is TGTGCCAGCAGCGGGGGACAGGGGTTCTATGAGCAGTTCTTC. The genes are TRBV11-3 and TRBJ2-1, with 10 bases that match TRBD1. The CDR3 has 14 residues. Germline trimming cut 5 bases from V and 8 bases from J; bases unmatched to any gene: 6. CDR1 and CDR2 from the germline V gene are SGHNT and YENEEA. Together with reference TRBV11-3 and TRBJ2-1, the CDR3 gives the full variable domain: EAGVVQSPRYKIIEKKQPVAFWCNPISGHNTLYWYLQNLGQGPELLIRYENEEAVDDSQLPKDRFSAERLKGVDSTLKIQPAELGDSAVYLCASSGGQGFYEQFFGPGTRLTVL.